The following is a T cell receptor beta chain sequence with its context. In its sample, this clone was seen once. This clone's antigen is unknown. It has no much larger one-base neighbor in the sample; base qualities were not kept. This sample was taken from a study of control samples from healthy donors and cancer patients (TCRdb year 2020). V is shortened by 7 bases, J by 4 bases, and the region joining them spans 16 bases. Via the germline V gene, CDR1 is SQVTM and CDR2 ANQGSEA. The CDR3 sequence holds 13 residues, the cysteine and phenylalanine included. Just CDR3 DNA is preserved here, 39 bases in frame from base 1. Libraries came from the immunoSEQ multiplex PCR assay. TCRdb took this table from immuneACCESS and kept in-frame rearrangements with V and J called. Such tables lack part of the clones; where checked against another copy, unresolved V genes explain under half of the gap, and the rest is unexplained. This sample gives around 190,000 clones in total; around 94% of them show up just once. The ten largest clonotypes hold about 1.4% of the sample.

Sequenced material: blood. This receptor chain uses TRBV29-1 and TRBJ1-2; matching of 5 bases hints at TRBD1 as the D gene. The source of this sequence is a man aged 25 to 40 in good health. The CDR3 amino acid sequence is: CSGGTDLLYGYTF. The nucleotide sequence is TGCAGCGGTGGGACCGACTTGCTCTATGGCTACACCTTC.